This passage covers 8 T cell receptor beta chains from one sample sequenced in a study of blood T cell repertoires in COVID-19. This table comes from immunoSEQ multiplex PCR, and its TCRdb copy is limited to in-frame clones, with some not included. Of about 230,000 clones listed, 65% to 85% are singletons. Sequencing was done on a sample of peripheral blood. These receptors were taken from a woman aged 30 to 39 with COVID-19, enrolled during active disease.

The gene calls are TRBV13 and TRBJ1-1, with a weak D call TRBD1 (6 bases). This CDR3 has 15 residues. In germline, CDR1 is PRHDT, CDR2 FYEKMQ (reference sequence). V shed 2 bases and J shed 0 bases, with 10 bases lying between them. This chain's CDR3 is CASSLREGVNTEAFF. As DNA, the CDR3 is TGTGCCAGCAGCTTAAGGGAGGGGGTGAACACTGAAGCTTTCTTT. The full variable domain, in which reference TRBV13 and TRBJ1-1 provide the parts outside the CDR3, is AAGVIQSPRHLIKEKRETATLKCYPIPRHDTVYWYQQGPGQDPQFLISFYEKMQSDKGSIPDRFSAQQFSDYHSELNMSSLELGDSALYFCASSLREGVNTEAFFGQGTRLTVV.

The CDR3 DNA sequence: TGTGCCAGCAGTTATGACAATGAGCAGTTCTTC. It translates to CASSYDNEQFF. The chain is built from TRBV2 and TRBJ2-1; D is ambiguous. The V and J ends lost 5 bases and 5 bases respectively, with 4 bases between them. Germline loops: CDR1 SNHLY, CDR2 FYNNEI. The CDR3 has 11 residues.

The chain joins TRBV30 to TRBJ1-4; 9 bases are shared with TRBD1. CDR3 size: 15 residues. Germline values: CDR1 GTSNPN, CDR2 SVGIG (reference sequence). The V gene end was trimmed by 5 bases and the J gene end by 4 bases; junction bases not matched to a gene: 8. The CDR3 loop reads CAWQGTGTHNEKLFF. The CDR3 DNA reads TGTGCCTGGCAGGGGACAGGGACACATAATGAAAAACTGTTTTTT.

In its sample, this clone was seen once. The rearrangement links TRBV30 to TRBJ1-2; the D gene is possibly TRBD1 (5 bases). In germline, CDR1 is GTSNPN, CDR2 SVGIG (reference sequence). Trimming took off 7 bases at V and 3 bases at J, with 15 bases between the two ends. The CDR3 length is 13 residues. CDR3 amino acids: CAFSRGEDYGYTF. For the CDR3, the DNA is TGTGCCTTTAGTAGGGGCGAGGACTATGGCTACACCTTC.

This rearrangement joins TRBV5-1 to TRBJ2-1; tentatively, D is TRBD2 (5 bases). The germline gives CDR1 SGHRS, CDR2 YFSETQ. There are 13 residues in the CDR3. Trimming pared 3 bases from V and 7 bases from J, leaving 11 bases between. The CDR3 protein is CASSSAGENEQFF. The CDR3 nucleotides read TGCGCCAGCAGCTCCGCCGGGGAGAATGAGCAGTTCTTC. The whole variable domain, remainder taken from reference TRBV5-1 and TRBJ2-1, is KAGVTQTPRYLIKTRGQQVTLSCSPISGHRSVSWYQQTPGQGLQFLFEYFSETQRNKGNFPGRFSGRQFSNSRSEMNVSTLELGDSALYLCASSSAGENEQFFGPGTRLTVL.

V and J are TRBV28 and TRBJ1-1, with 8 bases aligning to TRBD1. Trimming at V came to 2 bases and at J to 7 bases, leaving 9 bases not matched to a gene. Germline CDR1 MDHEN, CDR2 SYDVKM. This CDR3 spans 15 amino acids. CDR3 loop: CASSLARGLGGEAFF. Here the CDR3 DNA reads TGTGCCAGCAGTTTAGCCAGGGGGCTTGGGGGTGAAGCTTTCTTT.

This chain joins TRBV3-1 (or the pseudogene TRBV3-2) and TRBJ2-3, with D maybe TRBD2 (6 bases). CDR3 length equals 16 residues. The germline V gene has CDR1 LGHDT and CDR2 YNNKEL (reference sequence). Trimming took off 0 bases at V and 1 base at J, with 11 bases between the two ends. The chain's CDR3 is CASSQDPPGGTDTQYF. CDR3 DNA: TGTGCCAGCAGCCAAGACCCGCCGGGAGGCACAGATACGCAGTATTTT.

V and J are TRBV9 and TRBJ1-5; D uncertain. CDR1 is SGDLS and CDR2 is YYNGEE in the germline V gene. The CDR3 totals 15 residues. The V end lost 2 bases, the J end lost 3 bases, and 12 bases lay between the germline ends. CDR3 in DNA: TGTGCCAGCAGCGTGGAGGGAGTGCCCAATCAGCCCCAGCATTTT. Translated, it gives CASSVEGVPNQPQHF.